This passage covers 27 T cell receptor beta chains from one sample sequenced in a study of shared clonotypes between healthy human individuals. This table comes from immunoSEQ multiplex PCR, and its TCRdb copy is limited to in-frame clones, with some not included. The sample records about 610,000 clones, about 97% being singletons. Sample: naive CD4+ T cells sorted from blood. Subset meaning: CD45RA+ positively selected. The receptors here all came from a woman younger than 45 in good health.

The genes are TRBV28 and TRBJ1-1; a possible D gene is TRBD1 (5 bases). CDR3 size: 16 residues. Germline CDR1 reads MDHEN; CDR2 reads SYDVKM. Trimming cost V 6 bases and J 4 bases, with 21 bases left between them. The CDR3 region is CASSPRGRRAATEAFF. The CDR3 bases are TGTGCCAGCAGCCCCCGGGGGAGGAGGGCGGCCACTGAAGCTTTCTTT.

The gene calls are TRBV19 and TRBJ1-1; D unclear. The germline V and J ends were trimmed by 9 bases and 0 bases, with 14 bases remaining between them. Germline CDR1 and CDR2: LNHDA and SQIVND (reference sequence). There are 14 residues in the CDR3. CDR3 DNA: TGTGCCAGCGTAGGTCCGGTTATGAACACTGAAGCTTTCTTT. It encodes CASVGPVMNTEAFF.

The chain uses TRBV18 and TRBJ2-7; D perhaps matches TRBD1 (6 bases). Trimming stripped 4 bases from V and 6 bases from J, with 16 bases between. The germline V gene has CDR1 KGHSH and CDR2 LQKENI. CDR3 length: 14 amino acids. DNA for the CDR3: TGTGCCAGCTCACGGGTCGGGACATCCCGCGAGCAGTACTTC. It encodes CASSRVGTSREQYF.

The chain joins TRBV11-2 to TRBJ2-1; D not resolved. The germline V gene has CDR1 SGHAT and CDR2 FQNNGV. This CDR3 is 13 amino acids long. Deletions cut 1 base from V and 4 bases from J, with 5 bases between. In DNA form, the CDR3 reads TGTGCCAGCAGCTTAGCCGGGTACAATGAGCAGTTCTTC. This translates into CASSLAGYNEQFF.

The chain couples TRBV19 to TRBJ2-1; D possibly uses TRBD1 or TRBD2 (5 bases each). Trimming left V 1 base short and J 8 bases short, with 15 bases between. The CDR3 runs 15 residues. Germline V gene lookup returns CDR1 LNHDA and CDR2 SQIVND (reference sequence). In DNA form, the CDR3 reads TGTGCCAGTAGTATAGCGGGACCCCCCGGGGATGAGCAGTTCTTC. Encoded protein: CASSIAGPPGDEQFF.

V usage is TRBV19 and J usage is TRBJ1-5; no clear D. Germline loops: CDR1 LNHDA, CDR2 SQIVND (reference sequence). V gave up 2 bases and J gave up 3 bases, with 17 bases separating them. The CDR3 sequence is 17 residues long. The CDR3 coding sequence is TGTGCCAGTAGTATATCGGACTCTGGAGGCCCCAATCAGCCCCAGCATTTT. Its translation: CASSISDSGGPNQPQHF.

The chain carries TRBV5-1 and TRBJ1-2, with TRBD1 identical over 7 bases. Per the germline V gene, CDR1 is SGHRS and CDR2 is YFSETQ. J lost 2 bases, V lost 0 bases, and 4 bases had no gene match. The CDR3 runs 15 residues. The CDR3 reads CASSLAETGNYGYTF. As DNA, the CDR3 is TGCGCCAGCAGCTTGGCCGAGACAGGGAACTATGGCTACACCTTC.

The rearrangement links TRBV28 to TRBJ1-3; possibly TRBD1 for D (6 bases). Germline CDR1 is MDHEN and CDR2 is SYDVKM. V was clipped by 5 bases and J by 0 bases, with 17 bases between them. The CDR3 totals 17 residues. The CDR3 DNA reads as TGTGCCAGCAGTCCAAATCAGGGGCCTAGCTCTGGAAACACCATATATTTT. Translating it yields CASSPNQGPSSGNTIYF.

V is TRBV5-4 and J is TRBJ1-1; perhaps TRBD1 as D (6 bases). This CDR3 region has 13 residues. CDR1 and CDR2 from the germline V gene are SGHNT and YYREEE (reference sequence). V was trimmed by 1 base and J by 4 bases, leaving 8 bases between them. The DNA for the CDR3 is TGTGCCAGCAGCTTGAGAGGGGGCACTGAAGCTTTCTTT. Translated, it gives CASSLRGGTEAFF. Full variable domain (outside the CDR3, taken from reference TRBV5-4 and TRBJ1-1): ETGVTQSPTHLIKTRGQQVTLRCSSQSGHNTVSWYQQALGQGPQFIFQYYREEENGRGNFPPRFSGLQFPNYSSELNVNALELDDSALYLCASSLRGGTEAFFGQGTRLTVV.

The rearrangement links TRBV5-6 to TRBJ1-1; 7 bases agree with TRBD1. CDR3 size: 16 residues. CDR1 is SGHDT and CDR2 is YYEEEE in the germline V gene. After removal of 1 base from V and 4 bases from J, the junction contained 10 bases not matched to a gene. The CDR3 nucleotides read TGTGCCAGCAGCTTGTTGGGGGGGACAGAGGGCACTGAAGCTTTCTTT. It specifies CASSLLGGTEGTEAFF.

The sample holds one count of this clone. The V gene is TRBV10-3, the J gene TRBJ1-3, with D possibly matching TRBD1 (5 bases). CDR1 and CDR2 from the germline V gene are ENHRY and SYGVKD. The germline V and J ends were trimmed by 11 bases and 7 bases, with 15 bases remaining between them. The CDR3 spans 12 residues. In DNA form, the CDR3 reads TGTGCCGCGGCCGGGGCGGTGAACACCATATATTTT. This translates into CAAAGAVNTIYF.

J is TRBJ2-1 and V is TRBV7-8; D assignment may be TRBD1 or TRBD2 (5 bases each). This CDR3 has 14 amino acids. Per germline, CDR1 SGHVS and CDR2 FQNEAQ. Between the trimmed V and J ends, which lost 2 bases and 5 bases, there was a span of 10 bases. The CDR3 sequence: CASSLFLGDNEQFF. DNA of the CDR3: TGTGCCAGCAGCTTATTTCTGGGGGACAATGAGCAGTTCTTC.

This clone appeared a few times. The DNA for the CDR3 is TGTGCCAGCAGCTTCGATCACTACGAGCAGTACTTC. Encoded protein: CASSFDHYEQYF. The chain links TRBV5-4 to TRBJ2-7, with unresolved D. V lost 2 bases to trimming and J lost 3 bases, with 6 bases between them. Germline CDR1 SGHNT, CDR2 YYREEE (reference sequence). The CDR3 spans 12 residues.

The V gene is TRBV29-1, the J gene TRBJ2-4; D is perhaps TRBD2 (5 bases). V dropped 6 bases and J dropped 9 bases, with 21 bases sitting between them. The CDR3 runs to 14 residues. Germline values: CDR1 SQVTM, CDR2 ANQGSEA. CDR3 nucleotide sequence: TGCAGCGTCGGGGTGGACGGTGCTAGGAGCATTCAGTACTTC. This gives the protein CSVGVDGARSIQYF. The full variable domain, rest sourced from reference TRBV29-1 and TRBJ2-4, is SAVISQKPSRDICQRGTSLTIQCQVDSQVTMMFWYRQQPGQSLTLIATANQGSEATYESGFVIDKFPISRPNLTFSTLTVSNMSPEDSSIYLCSVGVDGARSIQYFGAGTRLSVL.

The chain has TRBV9 and TRBJ1-2, with unresolved D. V shed 4 bases and J shed 6 bases, with 19 bases lying between them. The CDR3 consists of 15 residues. The V gene's germline CDR1 is SGDLS and CDR2 YYNGEE. The CDR3 reads CASSTQKDGIDGYTF. The CDR3 DNA is TGTGCCAGCAGCACCCAGAAGGACGGAATAGATGGCTACACCTTC.

The V gene is TRBV6-5, the J gene TRBJ1-4; D is perhaps TRBD1 (6 bases). This CDR3 is 12 amino acids long. The V gene's germline CDR1 is MNHEY and CDR2 SVGAGI. V was shortened by 5 bases and J by 8 bases, with 9 bases between the two germline ends. The CDR3 coding sequence is TGTGCCAGCAGTCCCGGGACAGAAAAACTGTTTTTT. Its translation is CASSPGTEKLFF.

The genes are TRBV27 and TRBJ2-5; TRBD2 is a possible D gene (6 bases). The end of the DNA aligns better with TRBJ2-7, so the J call may be wrong. The CDR3 runs to 14 residues. In germline, CDR1 is MNHEY, CDR2 SMNVEV (reference sequence). The CDR3 is CASGRTGGSYEQYF. In nucleotides, the CDR3 is TGTGCCAGCGGCCGGACTGGAGGGTCCTACGAGCAGTACTTC.

There are a few counts of this clone. This rearrangement joins TRBV4-2 to TRBJ1-5, with TRBD1 identical over 8 bases. CDR1 and CDR2 (germline): LGHNA, YNFKEQ. V shed 0 bases, J shed 7 bases, and the junction held 8 bases outside the gene matches. The CDR3 runs 16 residues. In nucleotides, the CDR3 is TGTGCCAGCAGCCAAGACGGACAGGGCTTGAGGCAGCCCCAGCATTTT. Translation: CASSQDGQGLRQPQHF.

V gene TRBV27 combines with J gene TRBJ2-5, with TRBD1 matching over 11 bases. Germline assignment: CDR1 MNHEY and CDR2 SMNVEV (reference sequence). The CDR3 is made up of 15 amino acids. The V and J ends lost 11 bases and 5 bases, in that order; junction bases with no gene match: 13. The CDR3, as DNA: TGTGCCCGGTCCGGGACAGGGGGACCATCCGAGACCCAGTACTTC. Translating gives CARSGTGGPSETQYF.

The J gene is TRBJ2-1, the V gene TRBV5-1; D is ambiguous. CDR3 length equals 11 residues. CDR1 is SGHRS and CDR2 is YFSETQ in the germline V gene. V was cut by 5 bases and J by 4 bases, with 4 bases left in between. The DNA of the CDR3 is TGCGCCAGCAGGGCTTACAATGAGCAGTTCTTC. Encoded protein: CASRAYNEQFF.

The gene calls are TRBV6-5 and TRBJ1-1; D is ambiguous. Germline CDR1 reads MNHEY; CDR2 reads SVGAGI. The V and J ends lost 2 bases and 3 bases respectively, with 10 bases between them. This CDR3 region has 14 residues. As DNA, the CDR3 is TGTGCCAGCAGTTACCGGGGTCGGGACACTGAAGCTTTCTTT. As protein: CASSYRGRDTEAFF.

This rearrangement joins TRBV2 to TRBJ1-2; possibly TRBD1 for D (6 bases). CDR1 and CDR2 (germline): SNHLY, FYNNEI. The CDR3 runs to 14 residues. Trimming left V 6 bases short and J 4 bases short, with 15 bases between. CDR3 residues: CASRNTDRLYGYTF. The CDR3 DNA reads TGTGCCAGCAGGAACACCGACAGGCTCTATGGCTACACCTTC.

A single count supports this clone. The chain carries TRBV27 and TRBJ1-2, with 9 bases identical to TRBD1. This CDR3 contains 15 residues. Germline CDR1 and CDR2: MNHEY and SMNVEV (reference sequence). Trimming removed 1 base from V and 9 bases from J; junction bases left unmatched: 9. The CDR3 bases are TGTGCCAGCAGTTTATTAGGGGACAGGGAAAGTAGCTACACCTTC. This sequence encodes CASSLLGDRESSYTF.

The chain is built from TRBV30 and TRBJ2-3; 8 bases are shared with TRBD1. Losses at the gene ends were 0 bases for V and 6 bases for J; bases not matched to a gene: 11. There are 16 residues in the CDR3. CDR1 GTSNPN and CDR2 SVGIG come from the germline V gene (reference sequence). The CDR3 region has the DNA TGTGCCTGGAGTGTTTCGAGGACAGGGACTGGGGATACGCAGTATTTT. It is translated as CAWSVSRTGTGDTQYF.

The rearrangement joins TRBV28 to TRBJ2-3; D might be TRBD2 (6 bases). This CDR3 is built from 17 residues. V gave up 9 bases and J gave up 1 base, with 23 bases separating them. Germline V gene lookup returns CDR1 MDHEN and CDR2 SYDVKM. The CDR3 sequence: CASRQTRVRRGTDTQYF. The CDR3 region has the DNA TGTGCCAGTCGACAGACACGGGTGAGGAGGGGCACAGATACGCAGTATTTT.

V gene TRBV4-2 combines with J gene TRBJ2-5, with D possibly being TRBD1 or TRBD2 (5 bases each). Trimming took off 2 bases at V and 6 bases at J, with 25 bases between the two ends. The CDR3 has 18 amino acids. The germline V gene encodes CDR1 LGHNA and CDR2 YNFKEQ. Here the CDR3 DNA reads TGTGCCAGCAGCCAAAGCCCTCTAAGGACCGGGACCCCTCAGACCCAGTACTTC. The encoded protein is CASSQSPLRTGTPQTQYF.

The chain recombines TRBV6-1 with TRBJ2-1; 9 nucleotides align to TRBD2. Germline assignment: CDR1 MNHNS and CDR2 SASEGT. The CDR3 spans 15 residues. V lost 5 bases, J lost 1 base, and 3 bases stayed unmatched. In DNA, the CDR3 is TGTGCCAGCAGTTTAGCGGGAGTGTCCTACAATGAGCAGTTCTTC. This translates into CASSLAGVSYNEQFF.